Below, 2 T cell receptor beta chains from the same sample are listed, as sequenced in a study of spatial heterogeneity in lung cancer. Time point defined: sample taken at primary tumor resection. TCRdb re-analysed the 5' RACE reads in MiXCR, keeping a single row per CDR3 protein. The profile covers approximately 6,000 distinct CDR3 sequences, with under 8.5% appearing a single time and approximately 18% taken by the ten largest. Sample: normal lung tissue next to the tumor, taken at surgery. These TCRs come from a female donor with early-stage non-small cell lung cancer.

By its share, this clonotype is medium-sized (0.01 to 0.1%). CDR3 residues: CSAGGSEQYF. The CDR3 DNA reads as TGCAGCGCGGGGGGTTCCGAGCAGTACTTC. The chain combines TRBV29-1 with TRBJ2-7; 7 bases agree with TRBD2. J was trimmed by 6 bases and V by 7 bases; bases with no gene match: 3. Germline values: CDR1 SQVTM, CDR2 ANQGSEA. CDR3 size: 10 residues.

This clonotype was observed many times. The CDR3 is CSVVTARSYEQYF. CDR3 nucleotides: TGCAGCGTTGTGACAGCCCGCTCCTACGAGCAGTACTTC. The chain uses TRBV29-1 and TRBJ2-7, with a possible D match to TRBD1 (5 bases). From germline, CDR1 is SQVTM and CDR2 ANQGSEA. CDR3 length equals 13 residues. V lost 4 bases and J lost 0, with 10 bases in between.